A single sample is the source of the 26 T cell receptor beta chains below, sequenced in a study of blood T cell repertoires in COVID-19. The data were produced by immunoSEQ multiplex PCR, yet TCRdb's version contains in-frame clones alone and is incomplete. The repertoire holds 210,000 or so clones, with approximately 84% as singletons. The sample comprised peripheral blood. Every receptor here comes from a woman between 45 and 65 years old with active or convalescent COVID-19.

J is TRBJ2-3 and V is TRBV4-2; 7 bases align to TRBD2. CDR1 is LGHNA and CDR2 is YNFKEQ in the germline V gene. The V segment lost 4 bases and the J segment 4 bases; nucleotides outside the gene matches: 17. This CDR3 spans 18 amino acids. The CDR3 bases are TGTGCCAGCAGCCCACCTCCCTCGCCAGGGAGGGCCGCAGATACGCAGTATTTT. Protein sequence: CASSPPPSPGRAADTQYF.

V is TRBV5-6 and J is TRBJ1-2; no clear D gene. Trimming removed 4 bases from V and 3 bases from J, with 10 bases in between. The CDR3 runs to 13 residues. Germline CDR1 SGHDT, CDR2 YYEEEE. CDR3: CASSPGEDYGYTF. As DNA, the CDR3 is TGTGCCAGCAGCCCTGGTGAGGACTATGGCTACACCTTC.

The chain employs TRBV3-1 (or the pseudogene TRBV3-2) and TRBJ1-1; maybe TRBD1 (6 bases). Trimming removed 0 bases from V and 2 bases from J, with 13 bases in between. This CDR3 region has 16 residues. CDR1 is LGHDT and CDR2 is YNNKEL in the germline V gene (reference sequence). CDR3 region: CASSQDRPRGNTEAFF. As DNA, the CDR3 is TGTGCCAGCAGCCAAGATAGGCCCAGGGGAAACACTGAAGCTTTCTTT.

This clone was recorded a few times. V usage is TRBV7-3 and J usage is TRBJ2-1; TRBD2 aligns across 8 bases. CDR1 is SGHTA and CDR2 is FQGTGA in the germline V gene. The length of the CDR3 is 16 residues. The ends lost 5 bases at V and 0 bases at J; junction bases unmatched: 6. The CDR3 nucleotides read TGTGCCAGCAGCGCCACGGGGGGGAGCTCCTACAATGAGCAGTTCTTC. Encoded protein: CASSATGGSSYNEQFF.

This clone appeared a few times. This chain links TRBV5-1 with TRBJ1-2; tentatively, D is TRBD1 (6 bases). Per germline, CDR1 SGHRS and CDR2 YFSETQ. CDR3 length: 13 amino acids. V gave up 5 bases and J gave up 5 bases, with 13 bases separating them. CDR3 protein: CASSRDNLYGYTF. The CDR3 nucleotides read TGCGCCAGCAGTCGGGACAATTTATATGGCTACACCTTC.

The CDR3: CASSVDGLSGNTIYF. The CDR3 DNA is TGTGCCAGCAGCGTAGATGGCCTCTCTGGAAACACCATATATTTT. The chain couples TRBV9 to TRBJ1-3; D unresolved. V was clipped by 0 bases and J by 0 bases, with 7 bases between them. Germline V gene sequence: CDR1 SGDLS, CDR2 YYNGEE. The CDR3 covers 15 residues.

J is TRBJ1-5 and V is TRBV12-3 or TRBV12-4, with no clear D. The V end was cut by 1 base, the J end by 10 bases, with 11 bases between. The CDR3 has 13 amino acids. This chain's CDR3 is CASSLGPSTPQHF. The CDR3 region has the DNA TGTGCCAGCAGTTTAGGCCCCTCCACACCCCAGCATTTT.

This clone was counted a few times. Other DNA sequences within the sample encode an identical CDR3. The chain is built from TRBV28 and TRBJ1-5; 7 bases match TRBD1. Unmatched junction bases numbered 4, after V lost 6 bases and J lost 2 bases. Looked up from germline, CDR1 is MDHEN and CDR2 is SYDVKM. CDR3 length: 14 residues. The CDR3 loop is CASRPTGGNQPQHF. The DNA of the CDR3 is TGTGCCAGCAGGCCTACAGGGGGCAATCAGCCCCAGCATTTT. Filled out from reference TRBV28 and TRBJ1-5, the complete variable domain reads DVKVTQSSRYLVKRTGEKVFLECVQDMDHENMFWYRQDPGLGLRLIYFSYDVKMKEKGDIPEGYSVSREKKERFSLILESASTNQTSMYLCASRPTGGNQPQHFGDGTRLSIL.

The V gene is TRBV30, the J gene TRBJ2-7, with 9 positions matching TRBD2. Germline V gives CDR1 GTSNPN, CDR2 SVGIG (reference sequence). V lost 2 bases to trimming and J lost 4 bases; unmatched junction nucleotides: 27. The CDR3 sequence is 21 residues long. CDR3 region: CAWSKRSYNIPGTSRLYEQYF. The CDR3 DNA reads TGTGCCTGGAGTAAGAGATCCTATAATATCCCCGGGACTAGCCGATTATACGAGCAGTACTTC.

The chain uses TRBV28 and TRBJ1-3, with D unclear. Germline-derived CDR1 and CDR2 are MDHEN and SYDVKM. Trimming stripped 3 bases from V and 2 bases from J, with 20 bases between. The CDR3 is 18 amino acids. CDR3 bases: TGTGCCAGCAGTTTTATTAATATGACCACGAGGGCTGGAAACACCATATATTTT. It specifies CASSFINMTTRAGNTIYF.

The rearrangement links TRBV27 to TRBJ1-6; D is perhaps TRBD1 (6 bases). This CDR3 spans 14 amino acids. CDR1 is MNHEY and CDR2 is SMNVEV in the germline V gene (reference sequence). V was pared by 3 bases and J by 8 bases, with 11 bases between. The CDR3, as DNA: TGTGCCAGCAGTTTGAGGGGGGGATATTCACCCCTCCACTTT. Protein sequence: CASSLRGGYSPLHF.

This clone showed up many times. V usage is TRBV7-6 and J usage is TRBJ2-2, with 8 bases matching TRBD1. Germline CDR1 is SGHVS and CDR2 is FNYEAQ. After removal of 2 bases from V and 7 bases from J, the junction contained 9 bases not matched to a gene. This CDR3 is 16 amino acids long. CDR3 protein: CASSLSRQGANGELFF. The DNA for the CDR3 is TGTGCCAGCAGCTTATCCCGGCAGGGGGCAAACGGGGAGCTGTTTTTT.

This clone was recorded a few times. The rearrangement uses TRBV5-1 and TRBJ1-2; no definite D call. Germline V gene lookup returns CDR1 SGHRS and CDR2 YFSETQ. The V gene lost 2 bases and the J gene lost 3 bases, with 11 bases spanning the gap. CDR3 size: 14 residues. The CDR3 protein is CASSLRREDYGYTF. The DNA of the CDR3 is TGCGCCAGCAGCTTACGTAGGGAGGACTATGGCTACACCTTC.

This chain joins TRBV15 and TRBJ2-1; TRBD2 might be the D (7 bases). Trimming took off 6 bases at V and 12 bases at J, with 24 bases between the two ends. Germline CDR1 reads LNHNV; CDR2 reads YYDKDF (reference sequence). The CDR3 consists of 15 residues. CDR3 nucleotides: TGTGCCACCAGTACCTCCCCCGGGGGGCGTCTAGCGCAGTTCTTC. Translated, it gives CATSTSPGGRLAQFF.

The V and J genes are TRBV18 and TRBJ1-1; 10 positions agree with TRBD1. CDR3 length: 15 residues. The ends lost 3 bases at V and 3 bases at J; junction bases unmatched: 4. Germline CDR1 and CDR2: KGHSH and LQKENI. Here the CDR3 reads CASSPIGTGDTEAFF. In DNA form, the CDR3 reads TGTGCCAGCTCACCGATCGGGACAGGGGACACTGAAGCTTTCTTT.

The rearrangement links TRBV29-1 to TRBJ1-2; TRBD1 might be the D (6 bases). Germline-derived CDR1 and CDR2 are SQVTM and ANQGSEA. Deletions cut 1 base from V and 4 bases from J, with 7 bases between. The CDR3 length is 12 residues. The CDR3 DNA reads as TGCAGCGTTGAAGGGACAGCCTATGGCTACACCTTC. It yields the protein CSVEGTAYGYTF.

V is TRBV5-5 and J is TRBJ2-1; 9 bases match TRBD1. J gave up 5 bases and V 4 bases, and 7 bases lay outside the gene matches. The germline gives CDR1 SGHKS, CDR2 YYEKEE (reference sequence). The CDR3 loop spans 15 amino acids. Here the CDR3 DNA reads TGTGCCAGCAGCGCCCGGGACAGGGTCCACAATGAGCAGTTCTTC. It translates to CASSARDRVHNEQFF.

The genes are TRBV28 and TRBJ2-1; possibly TRBD1 for D (6 bases). Trimming removed 9 bases from V and 0 bases from J, with 15 bases in between. CDR1 is MDHEN, CDR2 SYDVKM, per germline. This CDR3 spans 15 amino acids. In nucleotides, the CDR3 is TGTGCCAGTGCCGGACAGTGGAGCTCCTACAATGAGCAGTTCTTC. This codes for CASAGQWSSYNEQFF.

The chain couples TRBV19 to TRBJ2-1; 7 nucleotides match TRBD1. The CDR3 runs to 14 residues. J lost 3 bases, V lost 5 bases, and 4 bases had no gene match. Germline CDR1 and CDR2: LNHDA and SQIVND (reference sequence). DNA of the CDR3: TGTGCCAGTAGTTTTCAGGGGGACTACAATGAGCAGTTCTTC. Protein sequence: CASSFQGDYNEQFF.

The V call is TRBV5-1, the J call TRBJ1-1; possibly TRBD1 for D (6 bases). The CDR3 is 13 residues long. Germline V gene sequence: CDR1 SGHRS, CDR2 YFSETQ. V lost 4 bases to trimming and J lost 3 bases, with 10 bases between them. This CDR3 is CASSPDSHTEAFF. The CDR3 nucleotides are TGCGCCAGCAGCCCGGACAGTCACACTGAAGCTTTCTTT.

The rearrangement uses TRBV5-1 and TRBJ2-3; TRBD2 agrees at 9 bases. V shed 1 base and J 0 bases; nucleotides not matched to a gene: 3. Germline V CDR1 and CDR2: SGHRS, YFSETQ. CDR3 length: 16 amino acids. The CDR3 DNA reads TGCGCCAGCAGCTTGCCTAGCGGGGTAAGCACAGATACGCAGTATTTT. Its translation: CASSLPSGVSTDTQYF.

This clone was seen more than once but under ten times. This sequence joins TRBV28 and TRBJ2-1, with D unclear. There are 12 residues in the CDR3. V gave up 6 bases and J gave up 6 bases, with 9 bases separating them. CDR1 MDHEN and CDR2 SYDVKM come from the germline V gene. The CDR3 sequence is CASSRDTNEQFF. As DNA, the CDR3 is TGTGCCAGCAGCCGCGACACCAATGAGCAGTTCTTC.

The chain has TRBV5-1 and TRBJ2-7; D perhaps matches TRBD1 (5 bases). Germline-derived CDR1 and CDR2 are SGHRS and YFSETQ. Trimming stripped 2 bases from V and 4 bases from J, with 10 bases between. The CDR3 consists of 13 residues. The CDR3 sequence is CASSLPQEYEQYF. The CDR3 DNA follows: TGCGCCAGCAGCTTACCACAGGAATACGAGCAGTACTTC.

DNA of the CDR3: TGTGCCAGCTCACTATCTACTAAAAACTCCTACAATGAGCAGTTCTTC. It translates to CASSLSTKNSYNEQFF. V usage is TRBV18 and J usage is TRBJ2-1; no clear D. V was clipped by 4 bases and J by 0 bases, with 13 bases between them. Germline V lookup: CDR1 KGHSH, CDR2 LQKENI. This CDR3 spans 16 amino acids.

The chain carries TRBV3-1 (or the pseudogene TRBV3-2) and TRBJ1-3; D is ambiguous. V was clipped by 4 bases and J by 0 bases, with 10 bases between them. The CDR3 loop spans 15 amino acids. The germline gives CDR1 LGHDT, CDR2 YNNKEL (reference sequence). In DNA form, the CDR3 reads TGTGCCAGCAGCCCAACCGAAGCCTCTGGAAACACCATATATTTT. It encodes CASSPTEASGNTIYF.

J is TRBJ2-1 and V is TRBV19; 10 nucleotides line up with TRBD2. Germline CDR1 reads LNHDA; CDR2 reads SQIVND (reference sequence). This CDR3 is 15 amino acids long. J lost 6 bases, V lost 6 bases, and 8 bases had no gene match. The CDR3 nucleotides are TGTGCCAGTAGGAGGCTAGCGGGGGAGTTCAATGAGCAGTTCTTC. It specifies CASRRLAGEFNEQFF.